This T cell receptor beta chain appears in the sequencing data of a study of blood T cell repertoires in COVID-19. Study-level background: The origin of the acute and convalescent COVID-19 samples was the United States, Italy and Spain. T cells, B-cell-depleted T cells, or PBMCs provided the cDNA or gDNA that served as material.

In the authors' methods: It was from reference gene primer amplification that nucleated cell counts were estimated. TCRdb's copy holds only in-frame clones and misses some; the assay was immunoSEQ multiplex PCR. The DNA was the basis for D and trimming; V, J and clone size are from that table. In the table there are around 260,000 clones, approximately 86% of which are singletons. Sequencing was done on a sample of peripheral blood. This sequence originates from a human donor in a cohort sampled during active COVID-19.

This CDR3 is CASSPGEGGASYEQYF. In nucleotides, the CDR3 is TGCGCCAGCAGCCCGGGGGAAGGGGGCGCCTCCTACGAGCAGTACTTC. The gene calls are TRBV4-3 and TRBJ2-7; TRBD1 might be the D (7 bases). V gave up 4 bases and J gave up 0 bases, with 16 bases separating them. This CDR3 has 16 amino acids. Germline V lookup: CDR1 LGHNA, CDR2 YSLEER.